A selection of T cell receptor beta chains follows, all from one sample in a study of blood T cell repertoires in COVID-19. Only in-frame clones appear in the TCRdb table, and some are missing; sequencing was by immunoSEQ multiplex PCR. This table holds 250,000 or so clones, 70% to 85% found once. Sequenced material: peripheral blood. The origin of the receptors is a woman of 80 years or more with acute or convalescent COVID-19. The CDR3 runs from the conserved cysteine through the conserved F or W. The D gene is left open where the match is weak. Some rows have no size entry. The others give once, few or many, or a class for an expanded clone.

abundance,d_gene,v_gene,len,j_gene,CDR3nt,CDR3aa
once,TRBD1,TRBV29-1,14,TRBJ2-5,TGCAGCGTTGAGAGGGACAGGCTACGGGAGACCCAGTACTTC,CSVERDRLRETQYF
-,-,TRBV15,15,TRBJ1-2,TGTGCCACCAGCACAGAGACAGGAGGAAGATATGGCTACACCTTC,CATSTETGGRYGYTF
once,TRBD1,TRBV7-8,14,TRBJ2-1,TGTGCCAGCAGCCCCGCGACAGGGGACAATGAGCAGTTCTTC,CASSPATGDNEQFF
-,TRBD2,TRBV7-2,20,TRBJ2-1,TGTGCCAGCAGCTTAGCTCCGGGACTAGCAACAAAGAGCTCCTACAATGAGCAGTTCTTC,CASSLAPGLATKSSYNEQFF
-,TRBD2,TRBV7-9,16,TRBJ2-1,TGTGCCAGCAGCTTACGGGGGGAGCCCCCCTACAATGAGCAGTTCTTC,CASSLRGEPPYNEQFF
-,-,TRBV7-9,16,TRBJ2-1,TGTGCCAGCAGCCAAACCTCGAGCGTAGCGAGCAATGAGCAGTTCTTC,CASSQTSSVASNEQFF
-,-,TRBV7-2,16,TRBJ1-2,TGTGCCAGCAGCTTAGGAAGGGAGGGCGGAAACTATGGCTACACCTTC,CASSLGREGGNYGYTF
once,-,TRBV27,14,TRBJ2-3,TGTGCCAGCAGTTTTTACCGGGGCACAGATACGCAGTATTTT,CASSFYRGTDTQYF
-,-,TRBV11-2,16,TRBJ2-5,TGTGCCAGCAGCTTAGGATCGACTAGTCAAGGAGAGACCCAGTACTTC,CASSLGSTSQGETQYF
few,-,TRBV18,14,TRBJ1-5,TGTGCCAGCTCACCACCGTCTAACAATCAGCCCCAGCATTTT,CASSPPSNNQPQHF
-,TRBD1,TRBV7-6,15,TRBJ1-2,TGTGCCAGCAGCTTAGCCTCTGACAGGGGAAACGGCTACACCTTC,CASSLASDRGNGYTF
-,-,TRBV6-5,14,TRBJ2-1,TGTGCCAGCACTAGGGCTCGGAGGGGCAATGAGCAGTTCTTC,CASTRARRGNEQFF
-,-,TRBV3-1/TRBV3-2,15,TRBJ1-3,TGTGCCAGCAGCCTCCGACCGGGTGGGGGAAACACCATATATTTT,CASSLRPGGGNTIYF
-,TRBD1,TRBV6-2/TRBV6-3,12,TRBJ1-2,TGTGCCAGCAGTGGGACAGTTTATGGCTACACCTTC,CASSGTVYGYTF
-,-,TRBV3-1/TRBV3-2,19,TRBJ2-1,TGTGCCAGCAGGGGGGACAGAAGGGGAGGAATTAGCTCCTACAATGAGCAGTTCTTC,CASRGDRRGGISSYNEQFF
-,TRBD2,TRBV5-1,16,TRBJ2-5,TGCGCCAGCAGCTCTACCGGGACTAGCCCTCAGGAGACCCAGTACTTC,CASSSTGTSPQETQYF
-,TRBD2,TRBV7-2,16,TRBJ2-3,TGTGCCAGCAGCACCGACCGGAGCGGGGCCACAGATACGCAGTATTTT,CASSTDRSGATDTQYF
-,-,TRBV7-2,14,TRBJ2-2,TGTGCCAGCAGCTCGGACTTTTCCACCGGGGAGCTGTTTTTT,CASSSDFSTGELFF
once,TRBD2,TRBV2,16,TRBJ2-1,TGTGCCAGCAGCAAACTAGCGGGAGGGCCTGGCAATGAGCAGTTCTTC,CASSKLAGGPGNEQFF
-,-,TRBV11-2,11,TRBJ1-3,TGTGCCAGCAGCCGGGACATCACCATATATTTT,CASSRDITIYF
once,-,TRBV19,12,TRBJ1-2,TGTGCCAGTAGTAACAGGTACTATGGCTACACCTTC,CASSNRYYGYTF
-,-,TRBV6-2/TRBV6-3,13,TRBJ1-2,TGTGCCAGCAGTTACGACAGAAACTATGGCTACACCTTC,CASSYDRNYGYTF
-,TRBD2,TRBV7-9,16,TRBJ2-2,TGTGCCAGCAGTTATACTAGCGGGAGTTGGACCGGGGAGCTGTTTTTT,CASSYTSGSWTGELFF
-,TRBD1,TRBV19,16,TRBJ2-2,TGTGCCAGTAAAAGACAGGGGGCTGAGAACACCGGGGAGCTGTTTTTT,CASKRQGAENTGELFF
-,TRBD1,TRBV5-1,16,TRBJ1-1,TGCGCCAGCAGCTCCGACGGACAGGGGAGGAACACTGAAGCTTTCTTT,CASSSDGQGRNTEAFF
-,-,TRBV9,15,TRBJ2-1,TGTGCCAGCAGCGTAGAATTGAAGAGAAACAATGAGCAGTTCTTC,CASSVELKRNNEQFF